A single sample gave rise to the 3 T cell receptor beta chains below, sequenced in a study of blood T cells in healthy people across ages. Through a sample-barcoded 5' primer and a J-beta primer mix, a second PCR was run for roughly 6 to 12 cycles. TCRdb re-called the 5' RACE reads through MiXCR, storing one row per CDR3 protein. Counted here are hundreds of thousands of distinct CDR3 sequences, around 24% occurring once; the ten biggest clones make up over 2.5%. These data also formed part of another study, on T cells of mothers and their children.

Input material: blood. The receptors come from a boy aged 5-17 years in good health.

Written as DNA, the CDR3 is TGTGCCAGCATGCTCGGGGGAGGGGGGAAAAACATTCAGTACTTC. Translated: CASMLGGGGKNIQYF. The J gene is TRBJ2-4, the V gene TRBV12-3 or TRBV12-4; possible D gene TRBD2, 7 bases. The CDR3 consists of 15 residues. Trimming removed 7 bases from V and 4 bases from J, with 17 bases in between.

This clonotype was picked up a small number of times. The J gene is TRBJ1-2, the V gene TRBV5-1; 8 bases are shared with TRBD1. Germline V gene sequence: CDR1 SGHRS, CDR2 YFSETQ. J was trimmed by 3 bases and V by 4 bases; bases with no gene match: 8. The CDR3 sequence is 15 residues long. CDR3 coding DNA: TGCGCCAGCAGCCCTGGGACAGGTCCCTACTATGGCTACACCTTC. This codes for CASSPGTGPYYGYTF.

Regarding this clonotype: The junction differs from germline at one of its ends, possibly a read error. The chain recombines TRBV5-1 with TRBJ2-7; TRBD1 matches 9 bases. CDR3 length: 15 amino acids. The V gene's germline CDR1 is SGHRS and CDR2 YFSETQ. CDR3 bases: TGCGCCAGCAGCAGCGCCGGGACAGGGAATAGTGAGCCGTACTTC. Its protein is CASSSAGTGNSEPYF.